These T cell receptor beta chains were read from a single sample in a study of blood T cell repertoires in COVID-19. Profiled with immunoSEQ multiplex PCR; TCRdb holds only in-frame clones, not every one. The sample has around 290,000 clones, around 89% seen once. Sequencing was done on a sample of peripheral blood. The source is a man aged 40-55 years with acute or convalescent COVID-19. The conserved cysteine and the conserved F or W are not part of the CDR3 here.

j_gene,v_gene,CDR3aa
TRBJ2-7,TRBV6-1,ASSEALRNQFSYEQY
TRBJ2-7,TRBV5-4,ASSVGGAYEQY
TRBJ2-7,TRBV7-9,ASSLTRGDSSYEQY
TRBJ2-2,TRBV6-1,ASSARTGAPLGELF
TRBJ2-7,TRBV28,ASSRTISYEQY
TRBJ2-3,TRBV5-1,ASSSGQYTDTQY
TRBJ2-1,TRBV20-1,SAYRGSEQF
TRBJ1-5,TRBV2,ASSGTGGRQPQH
TRBJ1-2,TRBV5-6,ASSYRGTGRGGAGYT
TRBJ2-3,TRBV19,ASSIRTPLRQGARTQY
TRBJ1-2,TRBV6-2/TRBV6-3,ASSSLGNYGYT
TRBJ1-5,TRBV3-1/TRBV3-2,ASSRQGNQPQH
TRBJ1-1,TRBV7-3,ASSKTGGNTEAF
TRBJ2-2,TRBV12-5,ASGLPQGAIRIGELF
TRBJ1-2,TRBV3-1/TRBV3-2,AINRGYGYT
TRBJ1-1,TRBV6-5,ASNPEGLGTEAF
TRBJ2-7,TRBV5-1,ASSLASGGGYEQY
TRBJ2-1,TRBV4-1,ASSQDQAGKRQF
TRBJ2-3,TRBV5-4,ASSLVSSGVEDTQY
TRBJ2-3,TRBV6-5,ASSQSTDTQY
TRBJ1-2,TRBV6-5,ASSSLGTGIGYT
TRBJ2-4,TRBV20-1,SASKQGLGQY
TRBJ2-2,TRBV9,ASTGGLLNTGELF
TRBJ1-6,TRBV5-1,ASSFGMTANSPLH
TRBJ2-2,TRBV5-4,ASSLVSGELF
TRBJ2-1,TRBV18,ASSPSGHLSYNEQF
TRBJ1-1,TRBV6-6,ASNKNRWTEAF
TRBJ2-7,TRBV15,ATSRDSVYEQY
TRBJ1-6,TRBV27,ASSYRNSPLH
TRBJ1-1,TRBV13,ASSLLGDPRGTEAF
TRBJ2-3,TRBV9,ASSEEAVTDTQY